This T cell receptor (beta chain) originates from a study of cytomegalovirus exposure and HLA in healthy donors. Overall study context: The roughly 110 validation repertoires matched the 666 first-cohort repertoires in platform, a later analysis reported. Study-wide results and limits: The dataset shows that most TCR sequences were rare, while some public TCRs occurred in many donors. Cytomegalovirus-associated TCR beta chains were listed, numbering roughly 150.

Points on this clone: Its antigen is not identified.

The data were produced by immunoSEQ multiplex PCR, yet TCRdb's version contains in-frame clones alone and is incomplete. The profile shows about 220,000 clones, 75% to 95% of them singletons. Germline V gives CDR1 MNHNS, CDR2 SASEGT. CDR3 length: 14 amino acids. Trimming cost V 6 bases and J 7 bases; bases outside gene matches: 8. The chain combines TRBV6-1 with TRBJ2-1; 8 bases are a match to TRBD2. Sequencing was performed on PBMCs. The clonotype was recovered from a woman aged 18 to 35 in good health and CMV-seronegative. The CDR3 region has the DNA TGTGCCAGCAGGGCCAGCGGGAGAGGGAATGAGCAGTTCTTC. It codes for CASRASGRGNEQFF.